This T cell receptor (beta chain) was sequenced during a study of T cell repertoires in cytomegalovirus infection. Study-level information: A matching HLA type, together with CMV infection, was signaled by public TCR beta signatures. Whole-study results and caveats: Adding up the frequency of public TCR beta families identified people who carried CMV plus the relevant HLA. HLA-C-restricted CMV-specific TCR beta clonotypes prevailed in the ex vivo response.

CDR1 SGHTA and CDR2 FQGNSA come from the germline V gene. This CDR3 has 16 residues. V gave up 0 bases and J gave up 1 base, with 10 bases separating them. At least ten counts were recorded for this clonotype. Its antigen remains unknown. MiXCR was run by TCRdb on the reads, yielding one entry per CDR3 protein. The sample lists about 260,000 distinct CDR3 sequences; 8% to 9.5% were seen once. This rearrangement joins TRBV7-2 to TRBJ2-1; D gene uncertain. This TCR was sampled from a human donor in good health (CMV status not recorded). Some clones in this sample may be carry-over from other donors' samples. Sequenced sample: PBMCs. The CDR3 DNA reads TGTGCCAGCAGCTTAGCGATCGGCGTATCCTACAATGAGCAGTTCTTC. Encoded protein: CASSLAIGVSYNEQFF.